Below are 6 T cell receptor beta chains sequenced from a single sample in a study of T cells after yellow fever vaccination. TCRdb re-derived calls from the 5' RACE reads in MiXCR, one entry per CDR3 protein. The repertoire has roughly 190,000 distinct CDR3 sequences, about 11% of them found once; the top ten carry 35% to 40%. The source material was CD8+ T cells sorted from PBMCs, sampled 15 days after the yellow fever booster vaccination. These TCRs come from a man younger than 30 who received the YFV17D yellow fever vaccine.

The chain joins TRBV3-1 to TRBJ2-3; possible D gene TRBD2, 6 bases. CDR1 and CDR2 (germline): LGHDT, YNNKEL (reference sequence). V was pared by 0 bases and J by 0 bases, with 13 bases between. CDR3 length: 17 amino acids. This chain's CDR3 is CASSQDVLGTSTDTQYF. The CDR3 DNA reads TGTGCCAGCAGCCAAGACGTTCTGGGGACTAGCACAGATACGCAGTATTTT.

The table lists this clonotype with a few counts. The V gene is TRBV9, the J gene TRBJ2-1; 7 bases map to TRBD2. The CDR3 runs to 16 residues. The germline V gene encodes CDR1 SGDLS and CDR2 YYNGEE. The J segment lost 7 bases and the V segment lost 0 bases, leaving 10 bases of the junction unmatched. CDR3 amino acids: CASSVAWEGFANEQFF. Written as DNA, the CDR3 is TGTGCCAGCAGCGTAGCTTGGGAGGGCTTCGCGAATGAGCAGTTCTTC. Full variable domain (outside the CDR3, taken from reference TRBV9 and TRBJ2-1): DSGVTQTPKHLITATGQRVTLRCSPRSGDLSVYWYQQSLDQGLQFLIQYYNGEERAKGNILERFSAQQFPDLHSELNLSSLELGDSALYFCASSVAWEGFANEQFFGPGTRLTVL.

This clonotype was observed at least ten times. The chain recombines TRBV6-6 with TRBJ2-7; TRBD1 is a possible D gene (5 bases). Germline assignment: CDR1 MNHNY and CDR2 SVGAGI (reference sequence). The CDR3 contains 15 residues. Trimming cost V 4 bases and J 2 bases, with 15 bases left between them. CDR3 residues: CASSSVFGQTYEQYV. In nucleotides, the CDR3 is TGTGCCAGCAGTTCCGTCTTCGGACAAACCTACGAGCAGTACGTC.

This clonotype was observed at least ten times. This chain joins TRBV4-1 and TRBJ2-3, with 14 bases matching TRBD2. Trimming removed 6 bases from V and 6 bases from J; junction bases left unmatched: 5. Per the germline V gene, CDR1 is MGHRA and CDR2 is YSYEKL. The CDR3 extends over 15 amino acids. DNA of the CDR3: TGCGCCAGCAGTCCTCGGACTAGCGGGGGGGATACGCAGTATTTT. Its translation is CASSPRTSGGDTQYF.

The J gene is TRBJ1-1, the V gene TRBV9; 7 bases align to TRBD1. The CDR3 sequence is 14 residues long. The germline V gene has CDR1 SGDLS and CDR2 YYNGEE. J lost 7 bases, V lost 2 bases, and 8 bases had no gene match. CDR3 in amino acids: CASSVTRGQGEAFF. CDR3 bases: TGTGCCAGCAGCGTGACAAGGGGGCAAGGTGAAGCTTTCTTT.

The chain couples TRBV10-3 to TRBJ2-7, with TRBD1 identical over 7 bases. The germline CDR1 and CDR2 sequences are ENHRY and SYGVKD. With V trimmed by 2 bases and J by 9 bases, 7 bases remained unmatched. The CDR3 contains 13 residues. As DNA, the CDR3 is TGTGCCATCAGTGAGGGGACAGTGCACGTGCAGTACGTC. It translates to CAISEGTVHVQYV.